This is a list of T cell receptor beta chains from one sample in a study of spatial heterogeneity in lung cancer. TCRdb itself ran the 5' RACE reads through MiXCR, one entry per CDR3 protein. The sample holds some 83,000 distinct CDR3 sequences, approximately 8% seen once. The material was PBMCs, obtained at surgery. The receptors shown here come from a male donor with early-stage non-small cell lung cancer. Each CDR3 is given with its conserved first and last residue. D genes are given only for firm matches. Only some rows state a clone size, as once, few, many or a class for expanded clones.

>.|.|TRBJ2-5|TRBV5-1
TGCGCCAGCAGCTTCTCAGGCTACCAAGAGACCCAGTACTTC
CASSFSGYQETQYF
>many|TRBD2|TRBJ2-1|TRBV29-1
TGCAGCGTTTCCTCTGGGACTAGGGGAGGCAATGAGCAGTTCTTC
CSVSSGTRGGNEQFF
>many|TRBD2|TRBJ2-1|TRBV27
TGTGCCAGCAGTACTGTGGGACTAGGATACAATGAGCAGTTCTTC
CASSTVGLGYNEQFF
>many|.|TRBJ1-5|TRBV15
TGTGCCACCAGCAGAGGAAATTCAGGGGCAAGTAATCAGCCCCAGCATTTT
CATSRGNSGASNQPQHF
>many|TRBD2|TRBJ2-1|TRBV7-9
TGTGCCAGCAGCTTATGGGCGGGAGGCGGTCTGGATGAGCAGTTCTTC
CASSLWAGGGLDEQFF
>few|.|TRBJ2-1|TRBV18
TGTGCCAGCTCACCCCAGGGGCTGAGCTCCTACAATGAGCAGTTCTTC
CASSPQGLSSYNEQFF
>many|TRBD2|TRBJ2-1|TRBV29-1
TGCAGCGTTGGTTTTAGCGGGATCTACAATGAGCAGTTCTTC
CSVGFSGIYNEQFF
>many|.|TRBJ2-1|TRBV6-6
TGTGCCAGCAGTTACAGTGTGGGCAATGAGCAGTTCTTC
CASSYSVGNEQFF
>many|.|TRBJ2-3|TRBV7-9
TGTGCCAGCAGCTTACCGGGAGCTAACACAGATACGCAGTATTTT
CASSLPGANTDTQYF
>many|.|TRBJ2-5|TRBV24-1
TGTGCCACCAGTGACCCCACAGGTCCCCAAGAGACCCAGTACTTC
CATSDPTGPQETQYF
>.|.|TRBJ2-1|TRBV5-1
TGCGCCAGCAGCTTGTTAGGCCAGGCCAATGAGCAGTTCTTC
CASSLLGQANEQFF
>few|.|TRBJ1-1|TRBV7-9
TGTGCCAGCAGCTTAGGGGCGATGGGGAGAGGCACTGAAGCTTTCTTT
CASSLGAMGRGTEAFF
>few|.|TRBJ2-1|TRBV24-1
TGTGCCACCAGTGCCATTAGTGGAGAGCAGTTCTTC
CATSAISGEQFF
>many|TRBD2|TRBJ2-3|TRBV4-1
TGCGCCAGCAGCCAAGATCTTCAGACTAGCGGGATAGGCACAGATACGCAGTATTTT
CASSQDLQTSGIGTDTQYF
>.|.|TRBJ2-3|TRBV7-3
TGTGCCAGCAGCTTATCGTCCGCAGATACGCAGTATTTT
CASSLSSADTQYF
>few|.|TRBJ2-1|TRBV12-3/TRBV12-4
TGTGCCAGCAGACCCTCCGGGACTTCCTTTCTTTTGGATGAGCAGTTCTTC
CASRPSGTSFLLDEQFF
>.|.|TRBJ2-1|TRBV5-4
TGTGCCAGCAGCTCCCCGTTGGCGCAGGGCAATGAGCAGTTCTTC
CASSSPLAQGNEQFF
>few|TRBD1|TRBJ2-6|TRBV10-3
TGTGCCATCGGACAGGGGAAGGCTGGGGCCAACGTCCTGACTTTC
CAIGQGKAGANVLTF
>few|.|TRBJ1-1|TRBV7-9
TGTGCCAGCAGCGCCAACCTCCGGGACCAGCTTGAAGCTTTCTTT
CASSANLRDQLEAFF
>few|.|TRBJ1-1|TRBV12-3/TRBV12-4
TGTGCCAGCAGGCTGGGACCCAACACTGAAGCTTTCTTT
CASRLGPNTEAFF
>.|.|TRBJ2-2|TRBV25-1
TGTGCCAGCACCCGGGCCTCGAACACCGGGGAGCTGTTTTTT
CASTRASNTGELFF
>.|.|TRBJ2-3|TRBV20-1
TGCAGTGCTAGAGACCACACTCGAGGGGGTATGCAGTATTTT
CSARDHTRGGMQYF
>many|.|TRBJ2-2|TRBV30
TGTGCCTGGAGCGAGGTGGCGGACGGGGAGCTGTTTTTT
CAWSEVADGELFF
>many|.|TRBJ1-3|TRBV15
TGTGCCACCAGCAGAGATGAAGGACAACGTGGAAACACCATATATTTT
CATSRDEGQRGNTIYF
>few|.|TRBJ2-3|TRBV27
TGTGCCAGCAGTTGGAAGGGAGCATACACAGATACGCAGTATTTT
CASSWKGAYTDTQYF
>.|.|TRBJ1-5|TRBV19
TGTGCCACCCTGGACCGAAAATATAGCAATCAGCCCCAGCATTTT
CATLDRKYSNQPQHF
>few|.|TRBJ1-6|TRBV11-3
TGTGCCAGCAGCTTGGACCCAGGGGAGAATTCACCCCTCCACTTT
CASSLDPGENSPLHF
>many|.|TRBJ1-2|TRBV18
TGTGCCAGCTCACCAATAACAATCTACTATGGCTACACCTTC
CASSPITIYYGYTF
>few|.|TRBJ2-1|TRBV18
TGTGCCAGCTCCGTCGACAATATCCATGAGCAGTTCTTC
CASSVDNIHEQFF
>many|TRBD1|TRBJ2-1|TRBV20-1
TGCAGTGCTCGGGACAGAAGGGGTGAGCAGTTCTTC
CSARDRRGEQFF
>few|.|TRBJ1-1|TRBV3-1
TGTGCCAGCAGCCCCACCGGGGTGAACACTGAAGCTTTCTTT
CASSPTGVNTEAFF
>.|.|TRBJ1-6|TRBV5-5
TGTGCCAGCAGCTCGACGAATTCACCCCTCCACTTT
CASSSTNSPLHF
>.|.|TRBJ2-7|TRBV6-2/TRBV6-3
TGTGCCAGCAGTTATGGCTGGGGAAACGAGCAGTACTTC
CASSYGWGNEQYF
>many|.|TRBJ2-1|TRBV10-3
TGTGCCATCAGTGACGGGGTAGCGGTCTACAATGAGCAGTTCTTC
CAISDGVAVYNEQFF
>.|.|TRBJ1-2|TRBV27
TGTGCCAGCAGTAGCTGGGGGCTCGGCTACACCTTC
CASSSWGLGYTF
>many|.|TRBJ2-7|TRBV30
TGTGCCTGGAGTGTAAGGCTAGCGACCTGGGAGCAGTACTTC
CAWSVRLATWEQYF
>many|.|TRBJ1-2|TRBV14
TGTGCCAGCAGCCAACGGCTACATTATGGCTACACCTTC
CASSQRLHYGYTF
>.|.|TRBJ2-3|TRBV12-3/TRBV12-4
TGTGCCAGCAGTTTCGGTCAAATGGGAGCCACAGATACGCAGTATTTT
CASSFGQMGATDTQYF
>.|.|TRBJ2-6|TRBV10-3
TGTGCCAGCTGGACCTCTGGGGCCAACGTCCTGACTTTC
CASWTSGANVLTF
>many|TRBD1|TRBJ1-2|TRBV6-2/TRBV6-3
TGTGCCAGCAGCCCCCTGACAGGGAACTATGGCTACACCTTC
CASSPLTGNYGYTF
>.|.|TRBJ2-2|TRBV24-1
TGTGCCACCAGTGACAGGGGTTCCACCGGGGAGCTGTTTTTT
CATSDRGSTGELFF
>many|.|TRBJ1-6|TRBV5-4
TGTGCCAGCAGCCTGGGCGGGAATAATTCACCCCTCCACTTT
CASSLGGNNSPLHF
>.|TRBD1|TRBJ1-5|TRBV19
TGTGCCAGTAGTTCAGACAGGGGCAATCAGCCCCAGCATTTT
CASSSDRGNQPQHF
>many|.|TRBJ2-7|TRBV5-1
TGCGCCAGCAGCTTGGGGGCCGGGACCAAAGAGCAGTACTTC
CASSLGAGTKEQYF
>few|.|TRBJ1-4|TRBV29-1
TGCAGCGTTGGCCTTGGACAGTCGGAAAAACTGTTTTTT
CSVGLGQSEKLFF
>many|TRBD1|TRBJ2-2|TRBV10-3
TGTGCCGGACAGGGGACGAACACCGGGGAGCTGTTTTTT
CAGQGTNTGELFF
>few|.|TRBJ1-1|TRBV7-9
TGTGCCAGCAGCTCCTTAACAGCCTCGACTGAAGCTTTCTTT
CASSSLTASTEAFF
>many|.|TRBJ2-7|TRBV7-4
TGTGCCAGCAGCTTCGAAAGAGGAACCTACGAGCAGTACTTC
CASSFERGTYEQYF
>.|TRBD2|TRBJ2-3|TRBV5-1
TGCGCCAGCAGCTTGGAGGCGGGAGGCCTGGTTCTGCAGTATTTT
CASSLEAGGLVLQYF
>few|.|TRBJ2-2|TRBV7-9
TGTGCCAGCAGCCGGGACTTTCGGAACACCGGGGAGCTGTTTTTT
CASSRDFRNTGELFF
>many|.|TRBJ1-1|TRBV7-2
TGTGCCAGCAGCTTAGGACTGACAGGTGAAGCTTTCTTT
CASSLGLTGEAFF
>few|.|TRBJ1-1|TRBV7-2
TGTGCCAGCAGCTCAGGGAGGGGGACAACTGAAGCTTTCTTT
CASSSGRGTTEAFF
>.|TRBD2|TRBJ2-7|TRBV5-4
TGTGCCAGCAGCTTGGGTAGCGGGGGTTCCTACGAGCAGTACTTC
CASSLGSGGSYEQYF
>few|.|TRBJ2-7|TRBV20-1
TGCAGTGCTAGAACCCTGACAGGAGCCTACGAGCAGTACTTC
CSARTLTGAYEQYF
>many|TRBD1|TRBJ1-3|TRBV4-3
TGCGCCAGCAGCCAAGGACGGACAGGGTATGGAAACACCATATATTTT
CASSQGRTGYGNTIYF
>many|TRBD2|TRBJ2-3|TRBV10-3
TGTGCCATCAGTGAGTCGATAGCGGGAGGCGATACGCAGTATTTT
CAISESIAGGDTQYF
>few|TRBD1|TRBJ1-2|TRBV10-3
TGTGCCATCAGTGAACCGGGACAGGGAAGATTTGGCTACACCTTC
CAISEPGQGRFGYTF
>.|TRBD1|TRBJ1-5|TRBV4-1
TGCGCCAGCAGCTCAGACAGGGAAAGAGGGCAGCCCCAGCATTTT
CASSSDRERGQPQHF
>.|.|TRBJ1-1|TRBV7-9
TGTGCCAGCAGCCCATCTGAAGGGTTGAACACTGAAGCTTTCTTT
CASSPSEGLNTEAFF